The 23 T cell receptor beta chains in this list originate from one sample, sequenced in a study of blood T cells in healthy people across ages. The use of a sample-barcoded 5' primer and a J-beta primer mix characterized a second PCR of about 7 to 12 cycles. TCRdb fed the 5' RACE reads into MiXCR, producing one record per CDR3 protein. This sample has about 650,000 distinct CDR3 sequences, with 32% found just once. Material: blood. The source is a woman of 80 years or more in good health.

This clonotype showed up many times. The rearrangement uses TRBV27 and TRBJ1-1; 7 bases fit TRBD1. The CDR3 runs 15 residues. The V and J ends lost 0 bases and 1 base, in that order; junction bases with no gene match: 2. The germline V gene encodes CDR1 MNHEY and CDR2 SMNVEV (reference sequence). In DNA form, the CDR3 reads TGTGCCAGCAGTTTATCCCAGGGGGGGAACACTGAAGCTTTCTTT. Its protein is CASSLSQGGNTEAFF.

The gene calls are TRBV27 and TRBJ1-1, with 7 bases matching TRBD1. J lost 5 bases, V lost 6 bases, and 9 bases had no gene match. This CDR3 region has 14 residues. Germline CDR1 MNHEY, CDR2 SMNVEV (reference sequence). The CDR3 bases are TGTGCCAGCAGGAATCCGACAGGGATTACTGAAGCTTTCTTT. Encoded protein: CASRNPTGITEAFF.

In its sample, this clonotype was seen many times. This rearrangement joins TRBV29-1 to TRBJ1-4; D perhaps matches TRBD1 (5 bases). Germline assignment: CDR1 SQVTM and CDR2 ANQGSEA. This CDR3 comprises 12 residues. The CDR3 bases are TGCGCCGGGGGGACGGCAAATGAAAAACTGTTTTTT. Translation: CAGGTANEKLFF.

In regard to this clonotype: A read error may be the cause here, since a much bigger clone is one base away. This chain links TRBV6-2 or TRBV6-3 with TRBJ2-7; 8 bases line up with TRBD1. The end of the DNA aligns better with TRBJ2-5, so the J call may be wrong. Germline CDR1 reads MNHEY; CDR2 reads SVGEGT. The CDR3 is 17 residues long. CDR3 amino acids: CASSSGPGQGAAETQYF. The CDR3 region has the DNA TGTGCCAGCAGTTCCGGGCCGGGGCAGGGGGCCGCAGAGACCCAGTACTTC.

About this clonotype itself: The junction and the germline gene differ at one end; a read error may be behind it. The chain couples TRBV27 to TRBJ2-7, with 11 bases aligning to TRBD2. The CDR3 has 17 amino acids. The V gene's germline CDR1 is MNHEY and CDR2 SMNVEV (reference sequence). CDR3 sequence (DNA): TGTGCCGGCAGTTTAGCGGGGGGGCCGTTGGGGCTTGACGAGCAGTACTTC. It encodes CAGSLAGGPLGLDEQYF.

This clonotype was counted many times. The chain is built from TRBV6-6 and TRBJ1-6, with unresolved D. Germline CDR1 reads MNHNY; CDR2 reads SVGAGI (reference sequence). Trimming cost V 6 bases and J 10 bases, with 13 bases left between them. This CDR3 comprises 13 residues. CDR3 residues: CASRPQPGSPLHF. The CDR3 DNA sequence: TGTGCCAGCAGACCACAGCCGGGATCACCCCTCCACTTT.

The table lists this clonotype with many counts. The chain joins TRBV7-2 to TRBJ2-1, with TRBD2 identical over 9 bases. The germline V gene has CDR1 SGHTA and CDR2 FQGNSA. This CDR3 region has 16 residues. The V and J ends lost 1 base and 3 bases, in that order; junction bases with no gene match: 4. This CDR3 is CASSLGFSGSYNEQFF. CDR3 DNA sequence: TGTGCCAGCAGCTTAGGCTTTAGCGGGAGCTACAATGAGCAGTTCTTC.

On this clonotype: Being one base from a much bigger clone, this may be a read error. CDR3 sequence reads: CASSLDRGETHEQYF. The CDR3 nucleotides read TGTGCCAGCAGCCTTGACAGGGGGGAAACCCACGAGCAGTACTTC. V gene TRBV4-2 combines with J gene TRBJ2-7, with 9 bases identical to TRBD1. V lost 4 bases to trimming and J lost 5 bases; unmatched junction nucleotides: 9. CDR3 length: 15 amino acids. Germline V CDR1 and CDR2: LGHNA, YNFKEQ.

This clonotype was seen ten or more times. The rearrangement links TRBV6-1 to TRBJ2-6; D might be TRBD2 (7 bases). Germline CDR1 and CDR2: MNHNS and SASEGT. Deletions cut 8 bases from V and 0 bases from J, with 17 bases between. The CDR3 has 17 amino acids. The CDR3 is CASEGGIKLSGANVLTF. CDR3 in DNA: TGTGCCAGCGAGGGGGGGATAAAGCTCTCTGGGGCCAACGTCCTGACTTTC.

The genes are TRBV2 and TRBJ1-2; D not resolved. CDR3 length: 13 amino acids. Trimming cost V 1 base and J 8 bases, with 11 bases left between them. The germline V gene encodes CDR1 SNHLY and CDR2 FYNNEI. The CDR3 DNA reads TGTGCCAGCAGTGAAGGGGAGAGCGGCGGCTACACCTTC. Its protein product is CASSEGESGGYTF.

This clonotype appeared a few times. The CDR3 DNA sequence: TGTGCCAGCAGAGGGACAGGGAACACCGGGGAGCTGTTTTTT. Translating gives CASRGTGNTGELFF. J is TRBJ2-2 and V is TRBV28; 8 bases agree with TRBD1. The V gene's germline CDR1 is MDHEN and CDR2 SYDVKM. This CDR3 contains 14 residues. V lost 6 bases to trimming and J lost 1 base; unmatched junction nucleotides: 1.

This clonotype was counted between two and nine times. This chain connects TRBV20-1 to TRBJ2-3; 12 bases are shared with TRBD2. This CDR3 is built from 12 residues. V shed 5 bases, J shed 6 bases, and the junction held 0 bases outside the gene matches. Germline CDR1 and CDR2: DFQATT and SNEGSKA (reference sequence). The CDR3 DNA is TGCAGTGCTGGACTAGCGGGGGATACGCAGTATTTT. Amino acid sequence: CSAGLAGDTQYF.

A remark on this clonotype: This sequence may be a read error, since a much larger clone differs from it by one base. The CDR3 nucleotides are TGTGCCAGCAGCAAAAGCAGGGGGTTCAGCTCCTACAATGAGCAGTTCTTC. It translates to CASSKSRGFSSYNEQFF. The rearrangement joins TRBV28 to TRBJ2-1, with 7 bases lining up with TRBD1. In germline, CDR1 is MDHEN, CDR2 SYDVKM. Losses at the gene ends were 6 bases for V and 0 bases for J; bases not matched to a gene: 11. The CDR3 sequence is 17 residues long.

Details on this clonotype: A much larger clonotype is one base distant, so this may be a read error. The gene calls are TRBV6-1 and TRBJ2-5; D might be TRBD1 (5 bases). The CDR3 length is 13 residues. CDR1 is MNHNS and CDR2 is SASEGT in the germline V gene. The V end was cut by 6 bases, the J end by 5 bases, with 13 bases between. For the CDR3, the DNA is TGTGCCAGCAGCCAAGGACATTCGGAGACCCAGTACTTC. Translated, it gives CASSQGHSETQYF.

This clonotype was counted at least ten times. The genes are TRBV13 and TRBJ2-4; TRBD1 matches at 12 bases. Germline V gives CDR1 PRHDT, CDR2 FYEKMQ (reference sequence). The CDR3 loop spans 18 amino acids. Losses at the gene ends were 5 bases for V and 1 base for J; bases not matched to a gene: 9. CDR3 in DNA: TGTGCCAGCAGCCGCCGGGACAGGGGGCTGAGGGCCAAAAACATTCAGTACTTC. Its translation is CASSRRDRGLRAKNIQYF.

This clonotype was picked up many times. J is TRBJ2-3 and V is TRBV3-1; TRBD2 aligns across 7 bases. The CDR3 spans 15 residues. Trimming cost V 3 bases and J 6 bases; bases outside gene matches: 9. The V gene's germline CDR1 is LGHDT and CDR2 YNNKEL (reference sequence). As DNA, the CDR3 is TGTGCCAGCAGCCAGGCTACTGCGGGGGTGGATACGCAGTATTTT. Encoded protein: CASSQATAGVDTQYF.

This chain connects TRBV5-1 to TRBJ2-2; D not certain. Germline CDR1 and CDR2: SGHRS and YFSETQ. Between the trimmed V and J ends, which lost 5 bases and 5 bases, there was a span of 13 bases. This CDR3 is built from 14 residues. CDR3 sequence: CASSPASPTGELFF. The CDR3 DNA is TGCGCCAGCAGTCCCGCTAGTCCTACCGGGGAGCTGTTTTTT.

This chain uses TRBV6-5 with TRBJ2-5; 7 positions agree with TRBD2. CDR1 and CDR2 (germline): MNHEY, SVGAGI. This CDR3 is 14 amino acids long. The junction had 8 bases not matched to a gene; V was cut back by 5 bases and J by 5 bases. This CDR3 reads CASSRPGTTETQYF. The CDR3 DNA reads as TGTGCCAGCAGTCGGCCCGGGACTACGGAGACCCAGTACTTC.

The chain links TRBV6-1 to TRBJ1-1; weak D call: TRBD1 (5 bases). V gave up 6 bases and J gave up 5 bases, with 13 bases separating them. This CDR3 is built from 13 residues. CDR1 is MNHNS, CDR2 SASEGT, per germline. CDR3 sequence: CASRDTTGTEAFF. As DNA, the CDR3 is TGTGCCAGCAGGGACACGACGGGGACTGAAGCTTTCTTT.

The chain employs TRBV6-2 or TRBV6-3 and TRBJ2-7; D might be TRBD1 (5 bases). CDR3 size: 13 residues. From germline, CDR1 is MNHEY and CDR2 SVGEGT. Between the trimmed V and J ends, which lost 2 bases and 9 bases, there was a span of 14 bases. CDR3 residues: CASSYDSSSGQYF. Here the CDR3 DNA reads TGTGCCAGCAGTTACGACAGCTCCTCGGGGCAGTACTTC.

There are many counts of this clonotype. This chain joins TRBV14 and TRBJ2-6, with D uncertain. Trimming stripped 2 bases from V and 4 bases from J, with 3 bases between. The CDR3 extends over 13 amino acids. Germline-derived CDR1 and CDR2 are SGHDN and FVKESK. This chain's CDR3 is CASSQLGANVLTF. In nucleotides, the CDR3 is TGTGCCAGCAGCCAACTAGGGGCCAACGTCCTGACTTTC. The whole variable domain, filled in from reference TRBV14 and TRBJ2-6, reads EAGVTQFPSHSVIEKGQTVTLRCDPISGHDNLYWYRRVMGKEIKFLLHFVKESKQDESGMPNNRFLAERTGGTYSTLKVQPAELEDSGVYFCASSQLGANVLTFGAGSRLTVL.

This clonotype showed up many times. The rearrangement links TRBV7-3 to TRBJ2-7, with 11 nucleotides matching TRBD1. After removal of 5 bases from V and 6 bases from J, the junction contained 3 bases not matched to a gene. The germline V gene has CDR1 SGHTA and CDR2 FQGTGA. The CDR3 sequence is 13 residues long. This CDR3 reads CASSRDRGTEQYF. The CDR3 DNA is TGTGCCAGCAGCCGGGACAGGGGGACCGAGCAGTACTTC.

This clonotype was picked up many times. The V and J genes are TRBV10-3 and TRBJ2-7; D not resolved. Germline CDR1 ENHRY, CDR2 SYGVKD. Trimming stripped 3 bases from V and 5 bases from J, with 5 bases between. This CDR3 has 11 amino acids. CDR3 in DNA: TGTGCCATCAGTGAAAGGGACGAGCAGTACTTC. Translation gives CAISERDEQYF.